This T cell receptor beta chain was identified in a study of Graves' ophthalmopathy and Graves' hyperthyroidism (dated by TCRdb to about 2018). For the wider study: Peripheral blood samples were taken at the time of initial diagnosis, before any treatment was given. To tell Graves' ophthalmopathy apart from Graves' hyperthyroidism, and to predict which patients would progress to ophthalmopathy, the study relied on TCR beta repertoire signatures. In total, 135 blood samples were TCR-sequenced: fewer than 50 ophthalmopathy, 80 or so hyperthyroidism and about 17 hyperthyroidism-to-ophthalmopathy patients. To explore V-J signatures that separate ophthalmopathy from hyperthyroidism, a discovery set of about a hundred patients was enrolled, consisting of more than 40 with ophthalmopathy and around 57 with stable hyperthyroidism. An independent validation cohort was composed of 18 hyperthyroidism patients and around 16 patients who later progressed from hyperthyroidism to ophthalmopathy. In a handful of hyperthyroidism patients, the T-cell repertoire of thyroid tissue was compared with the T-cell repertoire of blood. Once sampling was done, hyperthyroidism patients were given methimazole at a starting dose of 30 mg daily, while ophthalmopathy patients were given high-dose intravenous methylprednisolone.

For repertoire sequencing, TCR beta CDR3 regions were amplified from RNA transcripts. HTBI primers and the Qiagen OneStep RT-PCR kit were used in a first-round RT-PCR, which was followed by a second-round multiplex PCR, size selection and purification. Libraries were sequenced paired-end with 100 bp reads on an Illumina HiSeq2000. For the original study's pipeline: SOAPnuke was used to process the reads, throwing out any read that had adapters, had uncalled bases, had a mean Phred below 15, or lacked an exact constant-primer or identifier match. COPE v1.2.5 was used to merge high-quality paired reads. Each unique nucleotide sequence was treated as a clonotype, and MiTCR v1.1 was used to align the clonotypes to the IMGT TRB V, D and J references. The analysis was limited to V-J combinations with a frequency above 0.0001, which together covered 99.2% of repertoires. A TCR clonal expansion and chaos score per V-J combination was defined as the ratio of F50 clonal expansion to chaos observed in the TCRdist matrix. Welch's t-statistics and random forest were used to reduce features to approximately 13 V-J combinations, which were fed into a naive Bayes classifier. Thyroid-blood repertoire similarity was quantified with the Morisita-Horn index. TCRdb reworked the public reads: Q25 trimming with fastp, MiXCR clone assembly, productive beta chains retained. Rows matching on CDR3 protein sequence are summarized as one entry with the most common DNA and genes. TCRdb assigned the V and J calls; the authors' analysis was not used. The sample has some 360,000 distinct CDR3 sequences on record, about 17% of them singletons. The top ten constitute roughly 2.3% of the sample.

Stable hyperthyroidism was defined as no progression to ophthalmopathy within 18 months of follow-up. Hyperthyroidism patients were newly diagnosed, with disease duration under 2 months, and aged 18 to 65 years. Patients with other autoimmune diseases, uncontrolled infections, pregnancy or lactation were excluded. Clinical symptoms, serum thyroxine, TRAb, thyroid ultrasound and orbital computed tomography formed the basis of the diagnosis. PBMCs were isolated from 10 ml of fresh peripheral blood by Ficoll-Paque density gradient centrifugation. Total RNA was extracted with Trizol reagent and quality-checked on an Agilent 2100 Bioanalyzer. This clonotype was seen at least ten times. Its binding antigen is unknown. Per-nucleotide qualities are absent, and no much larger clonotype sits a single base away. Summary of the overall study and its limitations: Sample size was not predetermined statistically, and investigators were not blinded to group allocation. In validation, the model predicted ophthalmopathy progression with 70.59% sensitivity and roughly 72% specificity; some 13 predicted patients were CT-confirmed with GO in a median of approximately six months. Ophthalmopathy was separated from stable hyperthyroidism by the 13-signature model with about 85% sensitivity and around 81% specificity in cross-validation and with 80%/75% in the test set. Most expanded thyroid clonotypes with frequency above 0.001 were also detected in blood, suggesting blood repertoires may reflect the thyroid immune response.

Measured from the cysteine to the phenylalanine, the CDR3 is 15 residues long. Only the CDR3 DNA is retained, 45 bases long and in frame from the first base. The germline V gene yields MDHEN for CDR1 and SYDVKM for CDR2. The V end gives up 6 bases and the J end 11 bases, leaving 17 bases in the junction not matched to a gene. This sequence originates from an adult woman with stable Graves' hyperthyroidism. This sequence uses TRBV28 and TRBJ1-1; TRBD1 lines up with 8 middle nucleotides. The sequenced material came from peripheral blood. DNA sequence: TGTGCCAGCAGGCAACAGGGGGGACACGGGAAGACGGCTTTCTTT. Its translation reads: CASRQQGGHGKTAFF.